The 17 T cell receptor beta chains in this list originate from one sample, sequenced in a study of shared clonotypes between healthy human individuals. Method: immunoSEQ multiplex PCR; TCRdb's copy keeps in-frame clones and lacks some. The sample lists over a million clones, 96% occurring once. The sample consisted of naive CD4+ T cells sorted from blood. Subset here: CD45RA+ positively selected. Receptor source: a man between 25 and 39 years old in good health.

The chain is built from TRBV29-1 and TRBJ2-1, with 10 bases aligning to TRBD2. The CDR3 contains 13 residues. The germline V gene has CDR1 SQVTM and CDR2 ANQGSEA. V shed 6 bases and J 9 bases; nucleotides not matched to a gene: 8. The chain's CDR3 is CSVPSGSLGEQFF. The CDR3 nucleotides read TGCAGCGTCCCTAGCGGGAGTTTAGGTGAGCAGTTCTTC.

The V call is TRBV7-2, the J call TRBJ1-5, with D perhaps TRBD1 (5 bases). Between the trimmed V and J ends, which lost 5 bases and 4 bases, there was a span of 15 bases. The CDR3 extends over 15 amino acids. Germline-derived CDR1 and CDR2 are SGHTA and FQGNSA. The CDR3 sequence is CASSIGRGPNQPQHF. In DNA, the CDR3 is TGTGCCAGCAGCATCGGACGGGGCCCTAATCAGCCCCAGCATTTT.

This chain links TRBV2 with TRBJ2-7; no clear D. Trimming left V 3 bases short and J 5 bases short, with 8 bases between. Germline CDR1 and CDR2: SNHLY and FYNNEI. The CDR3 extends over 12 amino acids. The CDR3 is CASSDRQDEQYF. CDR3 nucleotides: TGTGCCAGCAGTGATCGGCAGGACGAGCAGTACTTC.

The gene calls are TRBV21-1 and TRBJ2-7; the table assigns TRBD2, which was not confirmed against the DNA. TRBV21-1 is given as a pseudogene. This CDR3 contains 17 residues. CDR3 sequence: CASSDRCLAGVRYEQYF. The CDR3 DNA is TGTGCCAGCAGCGATAGGTGCCTAGCGGGAGTTCGCTACGAGCAGTACTTC.

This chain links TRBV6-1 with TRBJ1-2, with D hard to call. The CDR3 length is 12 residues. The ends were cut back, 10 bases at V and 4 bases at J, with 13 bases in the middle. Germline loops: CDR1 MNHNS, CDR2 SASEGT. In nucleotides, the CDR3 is TGTGCCACGGACGGAACACTCTATGGCTACACCTTC. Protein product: CATDGTLYGYTF.

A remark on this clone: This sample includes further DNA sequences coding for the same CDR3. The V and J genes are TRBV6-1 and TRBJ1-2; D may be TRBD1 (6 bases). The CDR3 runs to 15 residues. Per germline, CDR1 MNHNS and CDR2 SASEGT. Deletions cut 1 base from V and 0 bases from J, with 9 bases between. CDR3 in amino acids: CASSEGQGTNYGYTF. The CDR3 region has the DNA TGTGCCAGCAGTGAAGGGCAGGGGACTAACTATGGCTACACCTTC.

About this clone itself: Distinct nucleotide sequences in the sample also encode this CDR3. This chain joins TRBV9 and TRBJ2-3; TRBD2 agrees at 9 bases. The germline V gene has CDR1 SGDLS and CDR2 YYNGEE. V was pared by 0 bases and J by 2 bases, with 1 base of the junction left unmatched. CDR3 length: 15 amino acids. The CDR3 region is CASSVVAGDTDTQYF. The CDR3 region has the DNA TGTGCCAGCAGCGTAGTAGCGGGAGACACAGATACGCAGTATTTT.

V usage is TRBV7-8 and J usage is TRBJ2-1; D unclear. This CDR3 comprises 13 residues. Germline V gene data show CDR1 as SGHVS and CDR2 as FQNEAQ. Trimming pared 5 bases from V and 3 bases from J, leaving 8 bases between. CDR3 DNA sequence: TGTGCCAGCAGCAGGACCCTCTACAATGAGCAGTTCTTC. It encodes CASSRTLYNEQFF.

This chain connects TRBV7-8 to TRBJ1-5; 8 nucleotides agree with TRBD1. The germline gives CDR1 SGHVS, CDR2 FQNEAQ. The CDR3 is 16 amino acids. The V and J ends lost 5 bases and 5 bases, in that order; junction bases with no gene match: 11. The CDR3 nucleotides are TGTGCCAGCAGCATTGACGGACAGGGAGGGGATCAGCCCCAGCATTTT. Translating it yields CASSIDGQGGDQPQHF.

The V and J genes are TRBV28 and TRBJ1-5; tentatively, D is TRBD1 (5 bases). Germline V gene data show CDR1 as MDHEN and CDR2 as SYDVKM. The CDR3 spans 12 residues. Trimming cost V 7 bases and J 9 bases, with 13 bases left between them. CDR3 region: CASTIGAGPQHF. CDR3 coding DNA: TGTGCCAGCACCATCGGGGCCGGGCCCCAGCATTTT.

Here the CDR3 DNA reads TGTGCCAGCAGTCAGTCCGGGCCTAACTACGAGCAGTACTTC. Amino acids: CASSQSGPNYEQYF. The genes are TRBV28 and TRBJ2-7; no clear D gene. Germline V CDR1 and CDR2: MDHEN, SYDVKM. V was clipped by 5 bases and J by 3 bases, with 14 bases between them. The CDR3 is 14 amino acids.

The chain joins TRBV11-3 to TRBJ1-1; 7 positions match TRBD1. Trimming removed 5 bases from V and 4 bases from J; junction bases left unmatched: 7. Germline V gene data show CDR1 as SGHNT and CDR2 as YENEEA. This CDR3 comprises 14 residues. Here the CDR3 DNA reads TGTGCCAGCAGCGCAACGACAGGGACCACTGAAGCTTTCTTT. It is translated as CASSATTGTTEAFF.

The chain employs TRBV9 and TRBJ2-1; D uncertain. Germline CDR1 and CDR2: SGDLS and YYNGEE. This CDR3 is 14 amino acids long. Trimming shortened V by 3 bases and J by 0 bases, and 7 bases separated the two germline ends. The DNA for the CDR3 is TGTGCCAGCAGCGCACAGAACTCCTACAATGAGCAGTTCTTC. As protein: CASSAQNSYNEQFF.

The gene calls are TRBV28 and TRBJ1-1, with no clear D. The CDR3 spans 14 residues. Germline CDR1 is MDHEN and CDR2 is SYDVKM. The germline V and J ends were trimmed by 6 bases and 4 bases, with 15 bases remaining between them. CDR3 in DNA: TGTGCCAGCAGGATCAGGTCGAGGAGCACTGAAGCTTTCTTT. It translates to CASRIRSRSTEAFF.

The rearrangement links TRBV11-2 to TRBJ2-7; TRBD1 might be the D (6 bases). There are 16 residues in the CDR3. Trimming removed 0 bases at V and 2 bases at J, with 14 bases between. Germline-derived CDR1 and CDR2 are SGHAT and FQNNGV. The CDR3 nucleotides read TGTGCCAGCAGCTTAGATCGCCAGGGGATGGCCTACGAGCAGTACTTC. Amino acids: CASSLDRQGMAYEQYF.

The DNA for the CDR3 is TGTGCCAGCGGCCAAACCTACAATGAGCAGTTCTTC. Protein: CASGQTYNEQFF. The rearrangement links TRBV6-1 to TRBJ2-1; no clear D gene. Germline V lookup: CDR1 MNHNS, CDR2 SASEGT. The CDR3 is made up of 12 amino acids. V lost 8 bases, J lost 2 bases, and 7 bases lay in between.

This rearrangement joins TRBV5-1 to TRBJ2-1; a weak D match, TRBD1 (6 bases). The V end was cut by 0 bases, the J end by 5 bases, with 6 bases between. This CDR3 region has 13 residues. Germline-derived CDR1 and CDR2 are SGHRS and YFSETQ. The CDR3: CASSLGQDNEQFF. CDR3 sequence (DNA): TGCGCCAGCAGCTTGGGACAGGACAATGAGCAGTTCTTC.